Below, 2 T cell receptor beta chains from the same sample are listed, as sequenced in a study of cytomegalovirus exposure and HLA in healthy donors. PCR used 60 Vbeta primers and 13 Jbeta primers. Clones were read by immunoSEQ multiplex PCR, and TCRdb kept only the in-frame ones, dropping some. The table includes around 150,000 clones, approximately 87% detected once. Material: PBMCs. The receptors were sampled from a woman in her twenties or thirties in good health and CMV-seronegative.

This clone was counted once. The chain recombines TRBV7-9 with TRBJ2-7; no clear D. The CDR3 is made up of 14 amino acids. V was trimmed by 5 bases and J by 3 bases, leaving 14 bases between them. CDR1 is SEHNR and CDR2 is FQNEAQ in the germline V gene (reference sequence). CDR3 loop: CASSRKQVLYEQYF. The CDR3 nucleotides read TGTGCCAGCAGCAGGAAGCAGGTCCTCTACGAGCAGTACTTC.

The chain carries TRBV28 and TRBJ2-7; TRBD2 might be the D (6 bases). This CDR3 has 16 residues. V was pared by 2 bases and J by 1 base, with 15 bases between. Germline CDR1 MDHEN, CDR2 SYDVKM. Here the CDR3 DNA reads TGTGCCAGCAGTTTAGAATGGCGGGGACTTTCCTACGAGCAGTACTTC. It specifies CASSLEWRGLSYEQYF.